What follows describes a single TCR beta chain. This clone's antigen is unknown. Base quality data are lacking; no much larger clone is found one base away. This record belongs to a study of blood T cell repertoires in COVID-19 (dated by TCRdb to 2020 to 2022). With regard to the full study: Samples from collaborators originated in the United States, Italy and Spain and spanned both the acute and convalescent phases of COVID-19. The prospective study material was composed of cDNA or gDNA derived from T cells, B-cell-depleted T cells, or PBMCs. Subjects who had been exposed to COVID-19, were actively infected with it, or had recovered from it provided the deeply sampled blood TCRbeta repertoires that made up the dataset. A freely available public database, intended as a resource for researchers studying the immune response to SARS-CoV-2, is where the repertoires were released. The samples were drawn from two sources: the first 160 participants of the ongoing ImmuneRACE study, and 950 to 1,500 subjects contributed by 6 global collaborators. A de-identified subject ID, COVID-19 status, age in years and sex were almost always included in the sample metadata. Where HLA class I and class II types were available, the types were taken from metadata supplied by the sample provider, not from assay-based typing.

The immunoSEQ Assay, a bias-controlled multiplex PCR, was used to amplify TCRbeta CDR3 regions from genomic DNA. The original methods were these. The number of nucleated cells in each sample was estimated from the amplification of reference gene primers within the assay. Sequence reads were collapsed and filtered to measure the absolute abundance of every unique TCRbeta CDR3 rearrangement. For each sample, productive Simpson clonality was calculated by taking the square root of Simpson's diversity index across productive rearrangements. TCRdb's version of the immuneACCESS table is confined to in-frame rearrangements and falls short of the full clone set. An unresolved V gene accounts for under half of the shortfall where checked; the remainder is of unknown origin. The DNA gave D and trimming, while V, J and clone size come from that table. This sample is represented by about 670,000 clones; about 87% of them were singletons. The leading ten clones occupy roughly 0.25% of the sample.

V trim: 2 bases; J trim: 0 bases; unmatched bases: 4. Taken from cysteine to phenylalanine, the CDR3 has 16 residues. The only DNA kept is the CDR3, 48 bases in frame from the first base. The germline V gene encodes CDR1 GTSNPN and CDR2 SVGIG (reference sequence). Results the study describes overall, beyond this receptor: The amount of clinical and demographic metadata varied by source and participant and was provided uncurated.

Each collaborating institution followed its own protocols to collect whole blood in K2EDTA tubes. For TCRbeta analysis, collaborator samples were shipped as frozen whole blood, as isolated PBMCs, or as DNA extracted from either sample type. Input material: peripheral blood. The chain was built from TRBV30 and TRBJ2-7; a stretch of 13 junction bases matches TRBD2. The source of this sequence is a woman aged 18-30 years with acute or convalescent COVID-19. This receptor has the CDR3 CAWSSRLAGGSYEQYF. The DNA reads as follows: TGTGCCTGGAGTTCTCGACTAGCGGGGGGCTCCTACGAGCAGTACTTC.